The clone carrying this T cell receptor (beta chain) was detected ten times or more. The antigen remains unidentified. Trimming shortened V by 3 bases and J by 2 bases, and 7 bases separated the two germline ends. The CDR3 consists of 13 residues. CDR1 SEHNR and CDR2 FQNEAQ come from the germline V gene (reference sequence). Amplified TCR beta CDR3 regions were obtained using RNA transcripts as template. RT-PCR in the first round used HTBI primers; a second-round multiplex PCR followed. Each CDR3 protein gets one entry after TCRdb re-called the multiplex PCR reads with MiXCR. Of over a million distinct CDR3 sequences in the sample, about 35% were seen once. This record comes from a study of Graves' ophthalmopathy and Graves' hyperthyroidism. Points from the study as a whole: The study's model predicted ophthalmopathy progression at 70% to 71% sensitivity and approximately 78% specificity.

V is TRBV7-9 and J is TRBJ1-1, with D uncertain. The receptor comes from an adult man with Graves' hyperthyroidism. The source material was peripheral blood or thyroid tissue (not recorded which). Written as DNA, the CDR3 is TGTGCCAGCAGCTTCCGAGCTAACACTGAAGCTTTCTTT. Amino acid sequence: CASSFRANTEAFF.